These T cell receptor beta chains were read from a single sample in a study of beta chain features in type 1 diabetes. Assay used: immunoSEQ multiplex PCR; TCRdb lists only in-frame clones, some missing. The sample includes around 70,000 clones, about 50% of them seen just once. The sequenced sample was central memory CD4+ T cells from blood. The receptors come from a man younger than 40 with type 1 diabetes. Each CDR3 is given with its conserved first and last residue. Each record gives: J gene, clone size, D gene, V gene, CDR3 protein, CDR3 DNA. The D gene is left open where the match is weak. Size is omitted from some rows. Given values are once, few, many or a class for expanded clones.

J gene: TRBJ2-7; clone size: .; D gene: .; V gene: TRBV7-9; CDR3 protein: CASSLGGTKNEQYF; CDR3 DNA: TGTGCCAGCAGCCTCGGGGGGACAAAAAACGAGCAGTACTTC
J gene: TRBJ2-3; clone size: once; D gene: .; V gene: TRBV7-6; CDR3 protein: CASSVHTDTQYF; CDR3 DNA: TGTGCCAGCAGCGTTCACACAGATACGCAGTATTTT
J gene: TRBJ1-1; clone size: .; D gene: TRBD1; V gene: TRBV6-1; CDR3 protein: CASSDLQGVTEAFF; CDR3 DNA: TGTGCCAGCAGTGATTTACAGGGGGTCACTGAAGCTTTCTTT
J gene: TRBJ2-2; clone size: .; D gene: .; V gene: TRBV2; CDR3 protein: CASRSEAGLTGELFF; CDR3 DNA: TGTGCCAGCAGAAGTGAGGCAGGACTCACCGGGGAGCTGTTTTTT
J gene: TRBJ1-3; clone size: .; D gene: TRBD1; V gene: TRBV4-1; CDR3 protein: CASSLGTGGPWTGNTIYF; CDR3 DNA: TGCGCCAGCAGCCTCGGGACAGGGGGCCCATGGACTGGAAACACCATATATTTT
J gene: TRBJ2-2; clone size: few; D gene: TRBD1; V gene: TRBV10-3; CDR3 protein: CAIRSSTGADTGELFF; CDR3 DNA: TGTGCCATCAGATCCTCGACAGGGGCTGACACCGGGGAGCTGTTTTTT
J gene: TRBJ1-4; clone size: .; D gene: .; V gene: TRBV29-1; CDR3 protein: CSVPAGEKLFF; CDR3 DNA: TGCAGCGTTCCTGCGGGTGAAAAACTGTTTTTT
J gene: TRBJ1-5; clone size: .; D gene: .; V gene: TRBV27; CDR3 protein: CASSLRGPSQLIGNQPQHF; CDR3 DNA: TGTGCCAGCAGTCTCAGGGGCCCGTCCCAACTTATCGGCAATCAGCCCCAGCATTTT
J gene: TRBJ2-5; clone size: .; D gene: .; V gene: TRBV18; CDR3 protein: CASSPPAGWGTQYF; CDR3 DNA: TGTGCCAGCTCACCACCTGCAGGGTGGGGGACCCAGTACTTC
J gene: TRBJ1-4; clone size: few; D gene: .; V gene: TRBV5-6; CDR3 protein: CASSLWQGQVEKLFF; CDR3 DNA: TGTGCCAGCAGCTTGTGGCAGGGGCAGGTTGAAAAACTGTTTTTT
J gene: TRBJ2-7; clone size: .; D gene: .; V gene: TRBV10-3; CDR3 protein: CAIALAPIYEQYF; CDR3 DNA: TGTGCCATCGCTCTGGCTCCAATCTACGAGCAGTACTTC
J gene: TRBJ1-1; clone size: few; D gene: .; V gene: TRBV10-3; CDR3 protein: CAITPQGNTEAFF; CDR3 DNA: TGTGCCATCACCCCACAGGGGAACACTGAAGCTTTCTTT
J gene: TRBJ2-5; clone size: .; D gene: .; V gene: TRBV18; CDR3 protein: CASSPRGGINRETQYF; CDR3 DNA: TGTGCCAGCTCACCACGGGGCGGGATCAACCGGGAGACCCAGTACTTC
J gene: TRBJ2-3; clone size: .; D gene: TRBD1; V gene: TRBV5-4; CDR3 protein: CASSLGDRGSDTQYF; CDR3 DNA: TGTGCCAGCAGCTTGGGCGACAGGGGTTCAGATACGCAGTATTTT
J gene: TRBJ2-5; clone size: few; D gene: TRBD2; V gene: TRBV19; CDR3 protein: CASSIILAGGRETQYF; CDR3 DNA: TGTGCCAGTAGTATTATACTAGCGGGAGGCAGAGAGACCCAGTACTTC
J gene: TRBJ2-3; clone size: .; D gene: .; V gene: TRBV7-8; CDR3 protein: CASSLAPPLGAGSTDTQYF; CDR3 DNA: TGTGCCAGCAGCTTAGCGCCCCCTTTGGGAGCGGGCAGCACAGATACGCAGTATTTT
J gene: TRBJ1-4; clone size: .; D gene: .; V gene: TRBV5-1; CDR3 protein: CASSQAGTYGEKLFF; CDR3 DNA: TGCGCCAGCAGCCAGGCGGGGACTTATGGTGAAAAACTGTTTTTT
J gene: TRBJ2-3; clone size: few; D gene: TRBD1; V gene: TRBV25-1; CDR3 protein: CASSEYRGPRMDTQYF; CDR3 DNA: TGTGCCAGCAGTGAATATAGGGGGCCCCGGATGGATACGCAGTATTTT
J gene: TRBJ1-2; clone size: few; D gene: TRBD1; V gene: TRBV7-9; CDR3 protein: CASSPDGTGGSGYTF; CDR3 DNA: TGTGCCAGCAGCCCTGACGGGACAGGGGGCAGTGGCTACACCTTC
J gene: TRBJ1-2; clone size: .; D gene: TRBD1; V gene: TRBV5-6; CDR3 protein: CASSLAIQGAGGYTF; CDR3 DNA: TGTGCCAGCAGCTTGGCCATCCAGGGGGCCGGTGGCTACACCTTC
J gene: TRBJ1-5; clone size: .; D gene: .; V gene: TRBV6-5; CDR3 protein: CASSSTGSNQPQHF; CDR3 DNA: TGTGCCAGCAGTTCGACAGGATCCAATCAGCCCCAGCATTTT
J gene: TRBJ1-6; clone size: few; D gene: TRBD1; V gene: TRBV18; CDR3 protein: CASSPLDRDSPLHF; CDR3 DNA: TGTGCCAGCTCACCATTGGACAGGGACTCACCCCTCCACTTT
J gene: TRBJ2-7; clone size: few; D gene: .; V gene: TRBV7-2; CDR3 protein: CASSLQRSSYEQYF; CDR3 DNA: TGTGCCAGCAGCCTCCAGCGGTCGAGCTACGAGCAGTACTTC
J gene: TRBJ2-7; clone size: few; D gene: .; V gene: TRBV7-9; CDR3 protein: CASSSRTQGAPYEQYF; CDR3 DNA: TGTGCCAGCAGCTCACGGACCCAAGGGGCCCCCTACGAGCAGTACTTC
J gene: TRBJ1-1; clone size: .; D gene: .; V gene: TRBV5-1; CDR3 protein: CASSLVPGDTEAFF; CDR3 DNA: TGCGCCAGCAGCTTGGTCCCGGGGGACACTGAAGCTTTCTTT
J gene: TRBJ1-2; clone size: .; D gene: .; V gene: TRBV6-5; CDR3 protein: CASSPSTGDHYGYTF; CDR3 DNA: TGTGCCAGCAGTCCTTCTACGGGGGATCACTATGGCTACACCTTC
J gene: TRBJ2-5; clone size: .; D gene: TRBD1; V gene: TRBV29-1; CDR3 protein: CSEDRGLGETQYF; CDR3 DNA: TGCAGCGAGGACAGGGGTTTGGGGGAGACCCAGTACTTC
J gene: TRBJ2-7; clone size: .; D gene: TRBD2; V gene: TRBV7-2; CDR3 protein: CASRRTSGGAAYEQYF; CDR3 DNA: TGTGCCAGCAGACGGACTAGCGGGGGGGCCGCCTACGAGCAGTACTTC
J gene: TRBJ2-7; clone size: few; D gene: .; V gene: TRBV6-6; CDR3 protein: CASRRAQDHYEQYF; CDR3 DNA: TGTGCCAGCCGGAGGGCACAGGACCACTACGAGCAGTACTTC
J gene: TRBJ1-1; clone size: .; D gene: .; V gene: TRBV19; CDR3 protein: CASSRGSEAFF; CDR3 DNA: TGTGCCAGTAGTCGCGGGAGTGAAGCTTTCTTT
J gene: TRBJ1-2; clone size: .; D gene: .; V gene: TRBV5-1; CDR3 protein: CASTFSGGAQNNGYTF; CDR3 DNA: TGCGCCAGCACCTTTTCCGGGGGGGCGCAGAATAATGGCTACACCTTC
J gene: TRBJ1-2; clone size: few; D gene: TRBD1; V gene: TRBV7-9; CDR3 protein: CASSFVVETGKHGYTF; CDR3 DNA: TGTGCCAGCAGCTTTGTTGTCGAGACAGGGAAGCATGGCTACACCTTC
J gene: TRBJ2-7; clone size: few; D gene: .; V gene: TRBV18; CDR3 protein: CASSFSDEQYF; CDR3 DNA: TGTGCCAGCTCATTTTCAGACGAGCAGTACTTC
J gene: TRBJ1-2; clone size: .; D gene: .; V gene: TRBV7-9; CDR3 protein: CASSFSSGNGYTF; CDR3 DNA: TGTGCCAGCAGCTTCTCTAGTGGCAATGGCTACACCTTC
J gene: TRBJ2-5; clone size: .; D gene: TRBD1; V gene: TRBV6-6; CDR3 protein: CASSSKGQGKETQYF; CDR3 DNA: TGTGCCAGCAGTTCGAAAGGACAGGGAAAAGAGACCCAGTACTTC
J gene: TRBJ1-5; clone size: .; D gene: TRBD1; V gene: TRBV30; CDR3 protein: CAWSQGDQPQHF; CDR3 DNA: TGTGCCTGGAGTCAGGGGGATCAGCCCCAGCATTTT
J gene: TRBJ2-6; clone size: few; D gene: .; V gene: TRBV7-2; CDR3 protein: CASSAGTRVFAGANVLTF; CDR3 DNA: TGTGCCAGCAGCGCCGGGACAAGAGTCTTTGCTGGGGCCAACGTCCTGACTTTC
J gene: TRBJ1-5; clone size: few; D gene: TRBD1; V gene: TRBV29-1; CDR3 protein: CSVKTGVDQPQHF; CDR3 DNA: TGCAGCGTTAAGACAGGGGTAGATCAGCCCCAGCATTTT
J gene: TRBJ1-1; clone size: few; D gene: .; V gene: TRBV5-1; CDR3 protein: CASSSLRAMNTEAFF; CDR3 DNA: TGCGCCAGCAGCTCCCTGAGAGCTATGAACACTGAAGCTTTCTTT
J gene: TRBJ2-7; clone size: few; D gene: TRBD1; V gene: TRBV5-4; CDR3 protein: CASSAAGTGLYEQYF; CDR3 DNA: TGTGCCAGCAGCGCCGCCGGGACAGGGCTGTACGAGCAGTACTTC
J gene: TRBJ2-2; clone size: .; D gene: .; V gene: TRBV5-1; CDR3 protein: CASSLGLANTGELFF; CDR3 DNA: TGCGCCAGCAGCTTGGGGCTTGCTAACACCGGGGAGCTGTTTTTT
J gene: TRBJ2-5; clone size: .; D gene: .; V gene: TRBV28; CDR3 protein: CASSPPDRKETQYF; CDR3 DNA: TGTGCCAGCAGTCCCCCAGACAGGAAAGAGACCCAGTACTTC
J gene: TRBJ2-1; clone size: .; D gene: TRBD2; V gene: TRBV19; CDR3 protein: CASGLGGDRNEQFF; CDR3 DNA: TGTGCCAGTGGACTAGGTGGGGATAGGAATGAGCAGTTCTTC
J gene: TRBJ2-2; clone size: .; D gene: .; V gene: TRBV23-1; CDR3 protein: CASSHGRKNTGELFF; CDR3 DNA: TGCGCCAGCAGTCATGGCAGGAAAAACACCGGGGAGCTGTTTTTT
J gene: TRBJ2-2; clone size: few; D gene: .; V gene: TRBV7-8; CDR3 protein: CASSLRGKGLTGELFF; CDR3 DNA: TGTGCCAGCAGCTTAAGGGGGAAAGGGCTCACCGGGGAGCTGTTTTTT
J gene: TRBJ2-1; clone size: .; D gene: TRBD2; V gene: TRBV13; CDR3 protein: CASSFSGSKYNEQFF; CDR3 DNA: TGTGCCAGCAGCTTTAGCGGGAGTAAATACAATGAGCAGTTCTTC